The clone carrying this T cell receptor (beta chain) is labeled as medium-sized (0.01 to 0.1%). Localized lung adenocarcinoma, a non-small cell lung cancer, affected the donors. A single record per CDR3 protein comes from TCRdb applying MiXCR to the PCR reads. The sample contains 11,000 or so distinct CDR3 sequences, 53% of which appear only once. These data originate in a study of CD4 and CD8 cells across lung adenocarcinoma regions. Trimming took off 2 bases at V and 8 bases at J, with 12 bases between the two ends. In germline, CDR1 is SGHVS, CDR2 FNYEAQ. The CDR3 covers 13 residues. The sequenced material came from CD8+ T cells from the center of a lung tumor. V gene TRBV7-6 combines with J gene TRBJ1-2; D uncertain. The clonotype comes from a female donor with lung adenocarcinoma. The CD4 and CD8 labels of this study may be unreliable. This CDR3 is CASSLNPDQGYTF. The CDR3 DNA reads as TGTGCCAGCAGCTTAAACCCTGACCAGGGCTACACCTTC. The full variable domain, its missing parts supplied by reference TRBV7-6 and TRBJ1-2, is GAGVSQSPRYKVTKRGQDVALRCDPISGHVSLYWYRQALGQGPEFLTYFNYEAQQDKSGLPNDRFSAERPEGSISTLTIQRTEQRDSAMYRCASSLNPDQGYTFGSGTRLTVV.